The T cell receptor beta chain described here comes from a study of T cells in Graves' hyperthyroidism and ophthalmopathy. Study-level results: Ophthalmopathy cases were set apart from stable hyperthyroidism by a 13 V-J model. Most clonotypes expanded in thyroid above 0.001 were likewise present in blood. Ophthalmopathy, which appeared later, was predicted by the model a median roughly 6.4 months before onset.

Reasons for excluding patients were uncontrolled infection, other autoimmune disease, pregnancy or lactation. The CDR3 is 13 amino acids. The germline V gene has CDR1 SGHNT and CDR2 YYREEE (reference sequence). Between the trimmed V and J ends, which lost 4 bases and 5 bases, there was a span of 12 bases. It was RNA transcripts that yielded the amplified TCR beta CDR3 regions. First-round RT-PCR with HTBI primers amplified the TCR CDR3 region. Via MiXCR, TCRdb re-called the multiplex PCR reads, giving one row per CDR3 protein. Counted here are some 500,000 distinct CDR3 sequences, 15% to 20% occurring once; the ten biggest clones make up around 28%. A note on this clonotype: Its antigen is currently unknown.

The chain has TRBV5-4 and TRBJ2-5; D tentatively reads TRBD1 or TRBD2 (6 bases each). The receptor was derived from a woman aged 30 to 39 with Graves' ophthalmopathy. Sequencing was done on a sample of blood. CDR3 coding DNA: TGTGCCAGCAGCCGGGGGCTAGCGGAGACCCAGTACTTC. Translation gives CASSRGLAETQYF.